The clone carrying this T cell receptor beta chain was found many times. This CDR3 has 14 residues. Per germline, CDR1 MNHEY and CDR2 SMNVEV (reference sequence). The V segment lost 3 bases and the J segment 5 bases; nucleotides outside the gene matches: 2. MiXCR, applied by TCRdb to the reads, yields one record per CDR3 protein. Here the sample spans about 100,000 distinct CDR3 sequences, 20% to 30% being singletons. The data derive from a study of T cell repertoires in cytomegalovirus infection. Sequencing was carried out using CD8+ T cells from PBMCs. The chain uses TRBV27 and TRBJ1-5; 9 bases fit TRBD1. The sequence derives from a human donor in good health (CMV status not recorded). Some clones in this sample may be carry-over from other donors' samples. This chain's CDR3 is CASSLTGGYQPQHF. The DNA for the CDR3 is TGTGCCAGCAGTTTGACAGGGGGGTATCAGCCCCAGCATTTT.